The 30 T cell receptor beta chains below come from one sample, sequenced in a study of T cells after yellow fever vaccination. One entry per CDR3 protein results from TCRdb running MiXCR on the 5' RACE reads. Of some 420,000 distinct CDR3 sequences listed, 15% to 20% were seen once; the top ten hold 15% to 20%. The sample consisted of PBMCs, taken before the yellow fever booster vaccination. Every receptor here comes from a man aged 18 to 35 who received the YFV17D yellow fever vaccine.

V gene TRBV5-6 combines with J gene TRBJ2-3; D is perhaps TRBD2 (5 bases). The CDR3 covers 15 residues. V lost 1 base, J lost 0 bases, and 9 bases lay in between. CDR1 SGHDT and CDR2 YYEEEE come from the germline V gene. CDR3: CASSLPGISTDTQYF. CDR3 DNA sequence: TGTGCCAGCAGCTTGCCGGGGATAAGCACAGATACGCAGTATTTT.

The CDR3 region is CASSLPGGDGELFF. In DNA, the CDR3 is TGCGCCAGCAGCTTGCCAGGGGGCGACGGGGAGCTGTTTTTT. This sequence joins TRBV5-1 and TRBJ2-2, with 8 bases lining up with TRBD1. V dropped 1 base and J dropped 7; count of bases not matched to a gene: 3. This CDR3 contains 14 residues. Germline V CDR1 and CDR2: SGHRS, YFSETQ.

This chain links TRBV5-1 with TRBJ1-1; tentative D call: TRBD1 (6 bases). Per the germline V gene, CDR1 is SGHRS and CDR2 is YFSETQ. The V and J ends lost 0 bases and 4 bases respectively, with 13 bases between them. The CDR3 consists of 15 residues. For the CDR3, the DNA is TGCGCCAGCAGCTTGGAGGCGACAGGAGCCACTGAAGCTTTCTTT. As protein: CASSLEATGATEAFF.

This chain joins TRBV20-1 and TRBJ2-1; D is possibly TRBD1 (7 bases). V was shortened by 6 bases and J by 8 bases, with 14 bases between the two germline ends. The CDR3 runs 12 residues. Germline V gives CDR1 DFQATT, CDR2 SNEGSKA (reference sequence). CDR3 sequence (DNA): TGCAGTGCCCGCGGGACAGTTGATGAGCAGTTCTTC. Its translation is CSARGTVDEQFF.

This clonotype showed up many times. The chain couples TRBV20-1 to TRBJ1-2, with D tentatively TRBD1 (5 bases). The germline V gene encodes CDR1 DFQATT and CDR2 SNEGSKA (reference sequence). Trimming pared 0 bases from V and 2 bases from J, leaving 13 bases between. This CDR3 has 15 residues. The CDR3 sequence is CSARDSAWGNYGYTF. In DNA, the CDR3 is TGCAGTGCTAGAGATTCCGCTTGGGGGAACTATGGCTACACCTTC.

The chain links TRBV20-1 to TRBJ2-5, with 8 bases that match TRBD2. The CDR3 has 14 amino acids. Germline V gene data show CDR1 as DFQATT and CDR2 as SNEGSKA (reference sequence). V lost 0 bases and J lost 4; bases outside the gene matches: 4. CDR3 protein: CSAREASGGETQYF. The CDR3 DNA sequence: TGCAGTGCTAGAGAGGCCAGCGGGGGAGAGACCCAGTACTTC.

This clonotype was detected only once. This chain connects TRBV7-9 to TRBJ1-1; TRBD1 aligns across 9 bases. This CDR3 contains 17 residues. V gave up 4 bases and J gave up 1 base; unmatched junction bases: 10. Looked up from germline, CDR1 is SEHNR and CDR2 is FQNEAQ (reference sequence). The CDR3 reads CASSSYRGPGRNTEAFF. CDR3 DNA: TGTGCCAGCAGCTCGTACAGGGGGCCGGGTCGGAACACTGAAGCTTTCTTT. The entire variable domain, with the rest obtained from reference TRBV7-9 and TRBJ1-1, is as follows: DTGVSQNPRHKITKRGQNVTFRCDPISEHNRLYWYRQTLGQGPEFLTYFQNEAQLEKSRLLSDRFSAERPKGSFSTLEIQRTEQGDSAMYLCASSSYRGPGRNTEAFFGQGTRLTVV.

The V and J genes are TRBV5-1 and TRBJ2-7, with 10 positions matching TRBD1. CDR3 size: 15 residues. After removal of 4 bases from V and 3 bases from J, the junction contained 7 bases not matched to a gene. Per germline, CDR1 SGHRS and CDR2 YFSETQ. The CDR3 loop is CASSLRQGAIYEQYF. Written as DNA, the CDR3 is TGCGCCAGCAGCCTCCGACAGGGGGCGATCTACGAGCAGTACTTC.

This clonotype was observed a few times. The chain recombines TRBV29-1 with TRBJ2-1; maybe TRBD1 (6 bases). CDR1 SQVTM and CDR2 ANQGSEA come from the germline V gene. The CDR3 extends over 12 amino acids. V was clipped by 6 bases and J by 6 bases, with 12 bases between them. The DNA for the CDR3 is TGCAGCGTCGATACAGGGTCCAATGAGCAGTTCTTC. This translates into CSVDTGSNEQFF.

The sample holds a few counts of this clonotype. The gene calls are TRBV9 and TRBJ1-6; D is ambiguous. Looked up from germline, CDR1 is SGDLS and CDR2 is YYNGEE. There are 15 residues in the CDR3. V was pared by 0 bases and J by 10 bases, with 14 bases between. The CDR3 region has the DNA TGTGCCAGCAGCGTAGATGGGGAATTTAGGTCACCCCTCCACTTT. Residues: CASSVDGEFRSPLHF.

V gene TRBV7-2 combines with J gene TRBJ2-1, with unresolved D. Per germline, CDR1 SGHTA and CDR2 FQGNSA. The CDR3 covers 13 residues. V was pared by 4 bases and J by 7 bases, with 11 bases between. The CDR3 protein is CASSSQAANEQFF. CDR3 nucleotides: TGTGCCAGCAGCTCCCAGGCCGCGAATGAGCAGTTCTTC. The whole variable domain, remainder taken from reference TRBV7-2 and TRBJ2-1, is GAGVSQSPSNKVTEKGKDVELRCDPISGHTALYWYRQSLGQGLEFLIYFQGNSAPDKSGLPSDRFSAERTGGSVSTLTIQRTQQEDSAVYLCASSSQAANEQFFGPGTRLTVL.

This clonotype was seen a few times. The V call is TRBV4-3, the J call TRBJ2-5; no clear D gene. The CDR3 length is 15 residues. Germline CDR1 is LGHNA and CDR2 is YSLEER. V lost 1 base and J 5 bases, leaving 14 bases between the germline ends. Here the CDR3 DNA reads TGCGCCAGCAGCCAAGGAAGCCTAAGGGCGGAGACCCAGTACTTC. It yields the protein CASSQGSLRAETQYF.

This clonotype showed up just a few times. The chain has TRBV10-3 and TRBJ1-2; 8 bases match TRBD1. V dropped 3 bases and J dropped 4; count of bases not matched to a gene: 7. Germline-derived CDR1 and CDR2 are ENHRY and SYGVKD. The CDR3 contains 15 residues. The CDR3 sequence: CAISDVRQGSYGYTF. CDR3 nucleotides: TGTGCCATCAGTGACGTTCGACAGGGGAGCTATGGCTACACCTTC.

V gene TRBV9 combines with J gene TRBJ2-5, with D perhaps TRBD1 or TRBD2 (5 bases each). The ends were cut back, 1 base at V and 5 bases at J, with 15 bases in the middle. From germline, CDR1 is SGDLS and CDR2 YYNGEE. The CDR3 is made up of 15 amino acids. The CDR3 DNA reads TGTGCCAGCAGCGTAACCCCGGGACCTCGGGAGACCCAGTACTTC. Its protein product is CASSVTPGPRETQYF.

The chain employs TRBV24-1 and TRBJ1-4; D is unclear. The CDR3 totals 12 residues. Trimming shortened V by 1 base and J by 10 bases, and 6 bases separated the two germline ends. Germline CDR1 and CDR2: KGHDR and SFDVKD. CDR3 sequence reads: CATSDFKGKLFF. The CDR3 DNA follows: TGTGCCACCAGTGATTTCAAAGGAAAACTGTTTTTT.

This clonotype was seen a handful of times. This chain links TRBV7-9 with TRBJ1-1, with a tentative D call TRBD1 (5 bases). V lost 5 bases and J 0 bases, leaving 16 bases between the germline ends. The germline CDR1 and CDR2 sequences are SEHNR and FQNEAQ (reference sequence). This CDR3 is 16 amino acids long. CDR3 region: CASSLYGETVNTEAFF. The DNA of the CDR3 is TGTGCCAGCAGCCTTTACGGCGAGACAGTGAACACTGAAGCTTTCTTT.

The gene calls are TRBV5-1 and TRBJ1-1, with D perhaps TRBD1 (5 bases). Deletions cut 1 base from V and 0 bases from J, with 19 bases between. Germline assignment: CDR1 SGHRS and CDR2 YFSETQ. The CDR3 extends over 18 amino acids. CDR3 loop: CASSLNRAGRAMNTEAFF. As DNA, the CDR3 is TGCGCCAGCAGCTTGAATCGGGCAGGGCGCGCTATGAACACTGAAGCTTTCTTT. The full variable domain, in which reference TRBV5-1 and TRBJ1-1 provide the parts outside the CDR3, is KAGVTQTPRYLIKTRGQQVTLSCSPISGHRSVSWYQQTPGQGLQFLFEYFSETQRNKGNFPGRFSGRQFSNSRSEMNVSTLELGDSALYLCASSLNRAGRAMNTEAFFGQGTRLTVV.

The chain carries TRBV3-1 and TRBJ2-3; tentatively, D is TRBD2 (7 bases). This CDR3 has 18 residues. Germline assignment: CDR1 LGHDT and CDR2 YNNKEL (reference sequence). Trimming left V 4 bases short and J 2 bases short, with 22 bases between. The CDR3 DNA is TGTGCCAGCAGCCCAGGACTGGTGGGGGGGCCAAACACAGATACGCAGTATTTT. Amino acids: CASSPGLVGGPNTDTQYF.

This clonotype was counted many times. This rearrangement joins TRBV7-3 to TRBJ2-6, with D uncertain. The CDR3 has 13 amino acids. The V end lost 3 bases, the J end lost 1 base, and 1 base lay between the germline ends. Germline-derived CDR1 and CDR2 are SGHTA and FQGTGA. CDR3 DNA: TGTGCCAGCAGCTTTTCTGGGGCCAACGTCCTGACTTTC. This gives the protein CASSFSGANVLTF.

The chain links TRBV6-2 or TRBV6-3 to TRBJ2-1; weak D call: TRBD1 (6 bases). V shed 5 bases and J shed 1 base, with 15 bases lying between them. The CDR3 covers 16 residues. CDR1 MNHEY and CDR2 SVGEGT come from the germline V gene. The CDR3 loop reads CASSPFDRRSYNEQFF. In DNA form, the CDR3 reads TGTGCCAGCAGTCCTTTCGACAGGAGGTCCTACAATGAGCAGTTCTTC.

A few counts support this clonotype. The chain couples TRBV7-9 to TRBJ2-1; 8 nucleotides agree with TRBD1. After removal of 5 bases from V and 5 bases from J, the junction contained 8 bases not matched to a gene. This CDR3 is 15 amino acids long. CDR1 is SEHNR and CDR2 is FQNEAQ in the germline V gene (reference sequence). The CDR3 DNA sequence: TGTGCCAGCAGCCCCGTGGACAGGGCCAACAATGAGCAGTTCTTC. This codes for CASSPVDRANNEQFF.

The chain has TRBV9 and TRBJ1-1; D not certain. The V end was cut by 0 bases, the J end by 0 bases, with 3 bases between. Germline V gene lookup returns CDR1 SGDLS and CDR2 YYNGEE. The CDR3 spans 13 residues. The CDR3 here is CASSVDLNTEAFF. In nucleotides, the CDR3 is TGTGCCAGCAGCGTAGACCTGAACACTGAAGCTTTCTTT.

In this sample, this clonotype turned up many times. The gene calls are TRBV24-1 and TRBJ2-5, with D perhaps assigned TRBD1 or TRBD2 (5 bases each). Trimming left V 5 bases short and J 3 bases short, with 15 bases between. Germline loops: CDR1 KGHDR, CDR2 SFDVKD. The CDR3 totals 15 residues. CDR3 sequence (DNA): TGTGCCACCAGTGGCGCCGGGACGGCGGAAGAGACCCAGTACTTC. Protein: CATSGAGTAEETQYF.

The chain employs TRBV12-3 or TRBV12-4 and TRBJ1-5, with D possibly matching TRBD1 (6 bases). Trimming took off 5 bases at V and 7 bases at J, with 15 bases between the two ends. The CDR3 totals 14 residues. CDR3 DNA: TGTGCCAGCAGTCAGAACAGGGTCCGCCAGCCCCAGCATTTT. Protein product: CASSQNRVRQPQHF.

This clonotype was found a few times. The J gene is TRBJ1-4, the V gene TRBV4-2, with D perhaps TRBD1 (5 bases). Between the trimmed V and J ends, which lost 0 bases and 1 base, there was a span of 6 bases. CDR1 is LGHNA and CDR2 is YNFKEQ in the germline V gene. This CDR3 is built from 15 residues. The CDR3 nucleotides are TGTGCCAGCAGCCAAGATCAGGGAACTAATGAAAAACTGTTTTTT. This encodes CASSQDQGTNEKLFF.

J is TRBJ2-7 and V is TRBV4-1; 7 bases map to TRBD1. J lost 4 bases, V lost 4 bases, and 7 bases had no gene match. Germline assignment: CDR1 MGHRA and CDR2 YSYEKL. The CDR3 is 14 residues long. CDR3 in amino acids: CASSPGQSYYEQYF. Here the CDR3 DNA reads TGCGCCAGCAGCCCGGGACAGTCCTATTACGAGCAGTACTTC.

This clonotype has a handful of counts. J is TRBJ2-3 and V is TRBV24-1, with TRBD1 identical over 9 bases. Germline loops: CDR1 KGHDR, CDR2 SFDVKD. V trimming: 4 bases; J trimming: 3 bases; junction bases outside the gene matches: 10. This CDR3 is built from 17 residues. In DNA form, the CDR3 reads TGTGCCACCAGTGACCCGGGACAGGGTGGGGCAACAGATACGCAGTATTTT. It translates to CATSDPGQGGATDTQYF.

Only a few counts were recorded for this clonotype. The chain's CDR3 is CASSTPGLAGLLYF. CDR3 DNA sequence: TGTGCCAGCAGTACTCCGGGACTAGCGGGGTTATTGTACTTC. The chain carries TRBV25-1 and TRBJ2-7; 13 bases are a match to TRBD2. The V gene's germline CDR1 is MGHDK and CDR2 SYGVNS. V trimming: 5 bases; J trimming: 12 bases; junction bases outside the gene matches: 10. This CDR3 contains 14 residues.

The chain couples TRBV5-5 to TRBJ2-2; D may be TRBD2 (5 bases). The length of the CDR3 is 16 residues. The germline V and J ends were trimmed by 0 bases and 5 bases, with 14 bases remaining between them. Germline loops: CDR1 SGHKS, CDR2 YYEKEE (reference sequence). The chain's CDR3 is CASSLDEGGSTGELFF. DNA for the CDR3: TGTGCCAGCAGCTTGGACGAGGGTGGGTCGACCGGGGAGCTGTTTTTT.

This clonotype was picked up a small number of times. The CDR3 here is CASSPDRPYEQYF. CDR3 bases: TGTGCCAGCAGCCCGGACAGACCCTACGAGCAGTACTTC. This sequence joins TRBV7-2 and TRBJ2-7; D may be TRBD1 (6 bases). Between the trimmed V and J ends, which lost 5 bases and 2 bases, there was a span of 10 bases. The V gene's germline CDR1 is SGHTA and CDR2 FQGNSA. The CDR3 spans 13 residues.